Below, 32 T cell receptor beta chains from the same sample are listed, as sequenced in a study of T-cell reconstitution after alpha-beta-depleted transplantation in children. A library of TCRbeta sequences, prepared with unique molecular identifiers, was generated. Each CDR3 protein is one row after TCRdb ran MiXCR on the PCR reads. This table holds nearly 550,000 distinct CDR3 sequences, around 17% found once. The material sequenced was PBMCs from the stem cell graft donor, taken from the stem cell graft. These receptors were obtained from a human donor who donated a stem cell graft to a child with acute lymphoblastic leukemia.

The chain couples TRBV7-9 to TRBJ2-1, with 10 bases identical to TRBD1. Germline loops: CDR1 SEHNR, CDR2 FQNEAQ (reference sequence). This CDR3 has 15 amino acids. The DNA of the CDR3 is TGTGGCACCCAAGGGCGGGACAGGGGTTACAATGAGCAGTTCTTC. Protein sequence: CGTQGRDRGYNEQFF.

The chain uses TRBV12-3 or TRBV12-4 and TRBJ1-6, with TRBD1 identical over 9 bases. This CDR3 region has 15 residues. Trimming cost V 3 bases and J 7 bases; bases outside gene matches: 4. CDR3 DNA: TGTGCCAGCAGTTTCAGACAGGGGGGGAATTCACCCCTCCACTTT. The encoded protein is CASSFRQGGNSPLHF.

V is TRBV10-3 and J is TRBJ1-1; D might be TRBD1 (6 bases). Germline assignment: CDR1 ENHRY and CDR2 SYGVKD. The CDR3 is made up of 13 amino acids. V was pared by 6 bases and J by 10 bases, with 18 bases between. CDR3 DNA sequence: TGTGCCATCAGACAGGCAAAACAGGGAACAGCTTTCTTT. Protein sequence: CAIRQAKQGTAFF.

This clonotype has only a few counts. DNA of the CDR3: TGTGCCAGCAGTTTACCAGGGGTCAATCAGCCCCAGCATTTT. It codes for CASSLPGVNQPQHF. The chain employs TRBV27 and TRBJ1-5; tentative D call: TRBD1 (6 bases). Germline lookup yields CDR1 MNHEY and CDR2 SMNVEV (reference sequence). The V end lost 2 bases, the J end lost 3 bases, and 8 bases lay between the germline ends. The CDR3 loop spans 14 amino acids.

This clonotype was seen a handful of times. CDR3 residues: CASSYRGARQPQHF. DNA of the CDR3: TGTGCCAGCAGTTACCGGGGGGCCCGACAGCCCCAGCATTTT. The genes are TRBV6-2 or TRBV6-3 and TRBJ1-5, with D possibly TRBD1 on 6 matching bases. Germline V gene lookup returns CDR1 MNHEY and CDR2 SVGEGT. CDR3 length equals 14 residues. Deletions cut 2 bases from V and 7 bases from J, with 12 bases between.

The V and J genes are TRBV5-1 and TRBJ2-7; 11 bases are a match to TRBD1. The V gene's germline CDR1 is SGHRS and CDR2 YFSETQ. The V gene end was trimmed by 3 bases and the J gene end by 5 bases; junction bases not matched to a gene: 4. The CDR3 loop spans 14 amino acids. The CDR3 DNA reads as TGCGCCAGCAGCTGGACAGGGGGCATGAACGAGCAGTACTTC. Protein sequence: CASSWTGGMNEQYF.

This clonotype was seen a few times. This chain uses TRBV2 with TRBJ2-5; a weak D match, TRBD2 (5 bases). Germline CDR1 reads SNHLY; CDR2 reads FYNNEI. CDR3 length: 12 residues. Trimming took 1 base from V and 5 from J, leaving 5 bases between them. The CDR3 coding sequence is TGTGCCAGCAGTGAAGGCGGGGAGACCCAGTACTTC. Protein: CASSEGGETQYF.

This chain uses TRBV6-1 with TRBJ2-5; tentatively, D is TRBD1 (7 bases). CDR3 size: 17 residues. CDR1 is MNHNS and CDR2 is SASEGT in the germline V gene. V lost 7 bases and J 3 bases, leaving 24 bases between the germline ends. CDR3 bases: TGTGCCAGCAACCGACATACAGGGGAGGAGGTAGAAGAGACCCAGTACTTC. It codes for CASNRHTGEEVEETQYF.

The chain combines TRBV9 with TRBJ2-3; D remains ambiguous. The germline gives CDR1 SGDLS, CDR2 YYNGEE. The CDR3 contains 13 residues. The V gene lost 1 base and the J gene lost 2 bases, with 5 bases spanning the gap. The CDR3 sequence is CASSVLNTDTQYF. The CDR3 nucleotides are TGTGCCAGCAGCGTACTGAACACAGATACGCAGTATTTT.

This clonotype has a handful of counts. The chain has TRBV4-2 and TRBJ2-7; D gene uncertain. The V end was cut by 0 bases, the J end by 6 bases, with 9 bases between. Germline CDR1 LGHNA, CDR2 YNFKEQ. This CDR3 comprises 13 residues. CDR3 coding DNA: TGTGCCAGCAGCCAAGATGAAGGGCGCGAGCAGTACTTC. Translation gives CASSQDEGREQYF.

Details on this clonotype: A much more abundant neighbour one base away suggests this may be a read error. The V call is TRBV29-1, the J call TRBJ2-2; no firm D call. Germline values: CDR1 SQVTM, CDR2 ANQGSEA. The CDR3 contains 14 residues. The DNA of the CDR3 is TGCAGCGTTGAAGTTGTTCAGAACACCAGGGAGCTGTTTTTT. As protein: CSVEVVQNTRELFF.

Many counts were recorded for this clonotype. The rearrangement joins TRBV5-1 to TRBJ1-3; D possibly corresponds to TRBD1 (5 bases). Germline CDR1 SGHRS, CDR2 YFSETQ. Trimming removed 0 bases at V and 1 base at J, with 5 bases between. The CDR3 consists of 14 residues. The CDR3 DNA reads TGCGCCAGCAGCTTGGAGGGGTCTGGAAACACCATATATTTT. It specifies CASSLEGSGNTIYF.

The chain combines TRBV7-8 with TRBJ2-3; 8 bases are a match to TRBD2. Unmatched junction bases numbered 11, after V lost 2 bases and J lost 7 bases. This CDR3 has 16 amino acids. Germline CDR1 and CDR2: SGHVS and FQNEAQ. In DNA, the CDR3 is TGTGCCAGCAGCTTATACGGGAGGGCCTCCCGCAATACGCAGTATTTT. Protein product: CASSLYGRASRNTQYF.

CDR3 DNA: TGTGCCAGCACAGAAAGGGGGCATGGGGCCAACGTCCTGACTTTC. It codes for CASTERGHGANVLTF. The chain links TRBV6-1 to TRBJ2-6; 7 bases align to TRBD1. V lost 7 bases and J lost 3; bases outside the gene matches: 6. The CDR3 is 15 amino acids. Looked up from germline, CDR1 is MNHNS and CDR2 is SASEGT.

This sequence joins TRBV21-1 and TRBJ1-5; TRBD1, the table's D call, was not compared with the DNA. TRBV21-1 is flagged as a pseudogene. The CDR3 is made up of 14 amino acids. The CDR3 protein is CASSISGPLGPQHF. The CDR3 DNA reads TGTGCCAGCAGCATATCCGGCCCCTTGGGGCCCCAGCATTTT.

The sample holds a few counts of this clonotype. The gene calls are TRBV29-1 and TRBJ2-5, with a tentative D call TRBD2 (5 bases). V lost 4 bases and J lost 3, with 12 bases in between. The CDR3 consists of 13 residues. Per the germline V gene, CDR1 is SQVTM and CDR2 is ANQGSEA. CDR3 coding DNA: TGCAGCGTTGCGCGCGGAGCGGAAGAGACCCAGTACTTC. Translated: CSVARGAEETQYF.

The J gene is TRBJ1-5, the V gene TRBV20-1; TRBD1 matches at 10 bases. Losses at the gene ends were 4 bases for V and 7 bases for J; bases not matched to a gene: 13. The CDR3 has 16 residues. CDR1 DFQATT and CDR2 SNEGSKA come from the germline V gene (reference sequence). CDR3 sequence (DNA): TGCAGTGCTACGCCCATGTCGGGACAGGGGAGGCAGCCCCAGCATTTT. The encoded protein is CSATPMSGQGRQPQHF.

The CDR3 loop reads CASSQVPNNYEQYF. The CDR3, as DNA: TGCGCCAGCAGCCAAGTACCTAACAACTACGAGCAGTACTTC. The chain is built from TRBV4-1 and TRBJ2-7; D ambiguous. V lost 1 base and J 3 bases, leaving 10 bases between the germline ends. Germline CDR1 is MGHRA and CDR2 is YSYEKL. This CDR3 is built from 14 residues.

This clonotype was seen only a few times. The gene calls are TRBV5-1 and TRBJ2-7; 9 bases agree with TRBD1. V lost 5 bases, J lost 2 bases, and 8 bases stayed unmatched. CDR1 is SGHRS and CDR2 is YFSETQ in the germline V gene. The CDR3 totals 15 residues. The chain's CDR3 is CASRLGNRGPYEQYF. The CDR3 DNA follows: TGCGCCAGCAGGCTGGGGAACAGGGGGCCCTACGAGCAGTACTTC.

This chain joins TRBV7-9 and TRBJ1-2; the match to TRBD1 covers 7 bases. The germline CDR1 and CDR2 sequences are SEHNR and FQNEAQ (reference sequence). The V segment lost 5 bases and the J segment 4 bases; nucleotides outside the gene matches: 10. The CDR3 consists of 15 residues. The CDR3 bases are TGTGCCAGCAGCCAAACAGGGGCTCGAGGCTATGGCTACACCTTC. Translating it yields CASSQTGARGYGYTF. The full variable domain, completed using reference TRBV7-9 and TRBJ1-2, is DTGVSQNPRHKITKRGQNVTFRCDPISEHNRLYWYRQTLGQGPEFLTYFQNEAQLEKSRLLSDRFSAERPKGSFSTLEIQRTEQGDSAMYLCASSQTGARGYGYTFGSGTRLTVV.

The chain links TRBV12-3 or TRBV12-4 to TRBJ1-4; 7 bases are a match to TRBD1. This CDR3 is built from 14 residues. With 4 bases clipped from V and 1 base from J, the junction kept 0 bases outside the gene matches. CDR3 loop: CASSYRGTNEKLFF. For the CDR3, the DNA is TGTGCCAGCAGTTACAGGGGAACTAATGAAAAACTGTTTTTT.

The chain is built from TRBV27 and TRBJ1-4; 9 nucleotides line up with TRBD1. The CDR3 consists of 16 residues. V shed 5 bases, J shed 8 bases, and the junction held 12 bases outside the gene matches. Germline values: CDR1 MNHEY, CDR2 SMNVEV (reference sequence). CDR3 region: CASSAYPGQGREKLFF. The CDR3 bases are TGTGCCAGCAGTGCCTATCCGGGACAGGGTCGAGAAAAACTGTTTTTT.

This sequence joins TRBV5-4 and TRBJ1-1; 9 bases line up with TRBD1. Germline V gene lookup returns CDR1 SGHNT and CDR2 YYREEE (reference sequence). This CDR3 is built from 15 residues. V shed 3 bases and J 3 bases; nucleotides not matched to a gene: 6. This chain's CDR3 is CASSWYDRGDTEAFF. CDR3 nucleotide sequence: TGTGCCAGCAGCTGGTACGACAGGGGGGACACTGAAGCTTTCTTT.

The genes are TRBV12-3 or TRBV12-4 and TRBJ2-5; no clear D gene. The CDR3 is made up of 13 amino acids. Between the trimmed V and J ends, which lost 2 bases and 2 bases, there was a span of 6 bases. Written as DNA, the CDR3 is TGTGCCAGCAGTTTACATTCTCAAGAGACCCAGTACTTC. As protein: CASSLHSQETQYF.

This clonotype has only a few counts. The rearrangement uses TRBV4-1 and TRBJ2-3; TRBD1 matches 10 bases. Germline trimming cut 4 bases from V and 0 bases from J; bases unmatched to any gene: 19. The CDR3 is 21 residues long. Germline V gene lookup returns CDR1 MGHRA and CDR2 YSYEKL. The CDR3 nucleotides are TGCGCCAGCAGCCGCAAAAGCCCCAGGACAGGGGGGATCTCTAGCACAGATACGCAGTATTTT. As protein: CASSRKSPRTGGISSTDTQYF.

Only a few counts were recorded for this clonotype. V gene TRBV2 combines with J gene TRBJ2-1; 8 bases align to TRBD2. Germline assignment: CDR1 SNHLY and CDR2 FYNNEI. This CDR3 spans 18 amino acids. With 5 bases clipped from V and 8 bases from J, the junction kept 20 bases outside the gene matches. The CDR3 coding sequence is TGTGCCAGCAGTACCATCCCCCTGGCGAGCGGGAGCGGTGATGAGCAGTTCTTC. It translates to CASSTIPLASGSGDEQFF.

This chain uses TRBV6-2 or TRBV6-3 with TRBJ2-1, with TRBD2 matching 13 bases. CDR3 size: 20 residues. Germline loops: CDR1 MNHEY, CDR2 SVGEGT. V dropped 2 bases and J dropped 0; count of bases not matched to a gene: 10. The CDR3 is CASSYASTSGRLSSYNEQFF. The CDR3 bases are TGTGCCAGCAGTTACGCCTCGACTAGCGGGAGGCTGAGCTCCTACAATGAGCAGTTCTTC.

The chain is built from TRBV5-4 and TRBJ1-1, with D hard to call. Germline V gene sequence: CDR1 SGHNT, CDR2 YYREEE (reference sequence). This CDR3 is built from 14 residues. The ends were cut back, 0 bases at V and 4 bases at J, with 10 bases in the middle. The CDR3 bases are TGTGCCAGCAGCTTGGCCTTGGGCCTCACTGAAGCTTTCTTT. The encoded protein is CASSLALGLTEAFF. Supplemented by reference TRBV5-4 and TRBJ1-1, the full variable domain reads ETGVTQSPTHLIKTRGQQVTLRCSSQSGHNTVSWYQQALGQGPQFIFQYYREEENGRGNFPPRFSGLQFPNYSSELNVNALELDDSALYLCASSLALGLTEAFFGQGTRLTVV.

This clonotype occurred a few times. The chain joins TRBV9 to TRBJ2-1, with 15 bases lining up with TRBD2. The CDR3 is 16 residues long. Per germline, CDR1 SGDLS and CDR2 YYNGEE. After removal of 4 bases from V and 10 bases from J, the junction contained 9 bases not matched to a gene. This CDR3 reads CASSPPGLAGGGEQFF. The CDR3 DNA reads TGTGCCAGCAGCCCCCCGGGACTAGCGGGAGGCGGGGAGCAGTTCTTC.

The chain has TRBV6-1 and TRBJ2-1; no definite D call. CDR3 length equals 14 residues. V lost 3 bases and J lost 0, with 6 bases in between. Germline V gives CDR1 MNHNS, CDR2 SASEGT. In DNA form, the CDR3 reads TGTGCCAGCAGTGATTACGGCTCCTACAATGAGCAGTTCTTC. The encoded protein is CASSDYGSYNEQFF.

This clonotype was seen only a few times. V is TRBV5-6 and J is TRBJ1-5; possibly TRBD1 for D (6 bases). Trimming removed 0 bases at V and 3 bases at J, with 13 bases between. This CDR3 region has 16 residues. The germline gives CDR1 SGHDT, CDR2 YYEEEE. The CDR3 bases are TGTGCCAGCAGCTTGGGCGAGCGGGGGGCCAATCAGCCCCAGCATTTT. This codes for CASSLGERGANQPQHF.

This clonotype has at least ten counts. V gene TRBV7-3 combines with J gene TRBJ1-1; D might be TRBD1 (5 bases). With 5 bases removed from V and 6 bases from J, the gap between germline ends came to 13 bases. The germline V gene has CDR1 SGHTA and CDR2 FQGTGA. This CDR3 has 13 amino acids. Here the CDR3 DNA reads TGTGCCAGCAGCCCCCTGGGGCTGGCTGAAGCTTTCTTT. Encoded protein: CASSPLGLAEAFF.